Described below is a single T cell receptor beta chain sequence and its context. Its target is unknown. This sample is drawn from a study of cytomegalovirus exposure and HLA in healthy donors. Study-level results: A few CMV-associated chains were confirmed in vitro to be specific for CMV antigens.

PCR involved 60 Vbeta and 13 Jbeta primers. The method was immunoSEQ multiplex PCR; TCRdb's version includes in-frame clones alone and lacks a portion of them. Of under 200,000 clones in the sample, 68% are singletons; the top ten hold less than 1.5%. Germline V lookup: CDR1 MNHEY, CDR2 SMNVEV (reference sequence). The CDR3 sequence is 13 residues long. The germline V and J ends were trimmed by 3 bases and 6 bases, with 11 bases remaining between them. The TCR originated in a man aged 45 to 65 in good health and CMV-seronegative. V and J are TRBV27 and TRBJ1-1, with TRBD1 as a possible D gene (5 bases). Sequenced input: PBMCs. CDR3 DNA: TGTGCCAGCAGTTTTGTGGGGACTGCTGAAGCTTTCTTT. It encodes CASSFVGTAEAFF.